This passage covers 3 T cell receptor beta chains from one sample sequenced in a study of cytomegalovirus exposure and HLA in healthy donors. Use of 60 Vbeta and 13 Jbeta primers characterized the PCR. Assay used: immunoSEQ multiplex PCR; TCRdb lists only in-frame clones, some missing. The sample contains 200,000 to 250,000 clones, 82% of which appear only once. Specimen: PBMCs. These receptors were taken from a woman aged 40 to 55 in good health and CMV-seropositive.

The chain uses TRBV14 and TRBJ2-1; D not resolved. Germline lookup yields CDR1 SGHDN and CDR2 FVKESK. The germline V and J ends were trimmed by 2 bases and 6 bases, with 8 bases remaining between them. This CDR3 region has 13 residues. The CDR3 reads CASSQYGGNEQFF. As DNA, the CDR3 is TGTGCCAGCAGCCAATACGGCGGCAATGAGCAGTTCTTC.

In its sample, this clone was seen once. The chain combines TRBV28 with TRBJ2-7, with D possibly TRBD2 on 6 matching bases. Germline values: CDR1 MDHEN, CDR2 SYDVKM. V lost 9 bases and J 4 bases, leaving 25 bases between the germline ends. The CDR3 extends over 16 amino acids. The CDR3 nucleotides are TGTGCCAGTATTTCGGCGGAGGGACGGCGGATTTACGAGCAGTACTTC. Translated: CASISAEGRRIYEQYF.

The chain employs TRBV4-3 and TRBJ2-2, with 12 bases matching TRBD2. The CDR3 totals 16 residues. Losses at the gene ends were 4 bases for V and 3 bases for J; bases not matched to a gene: 3. CDR1 and CDR2 from the germline V gene are LGHNA and YSLEER. CDR3 in DNA: TGCGCCAGCAGCCCTAGCGGGAGGGCCGACACCGGGGAGCTGTTTTTT. It yields the protein CASSPSGRADTGELFF.